Sequencing of this T cell receptor (beta chain) was carried out in a study of T cells in Graves' hyperthyroidism and ophthalmopathy. About the study: Any treatment followed the collection of peripheral blood at initial diagnosis.

The investigators amplified TCR beta CDR3 regions from RNA transcripts. The HTBI primer set drove a first-round RT-PCR of the TCR CDR3. Via MiXCR, TCRdb re-called the multiplex PCR reads, giving one row per CDR3 protein. The sample yields some 800,000 distinct CDR3 sequences, around 39% seen once. Diagnoses were made from clinical symptoms, serum measures (thyroxine and TRAb), thyroid ultrasound and orbital computed tomography. The sequence was obtained from a man between 18 and 29 years old with Graves' hyperthyroidism. Sequencing was done on a sample of blood.

The CDR3 is CSYSRRRGSEQYF. DNA for the CDR3: TGCAGTTATAGTAGGCGCAGGGGTTCCGAGCAGTACTTC. The chain combines TRBV20-1 with TRBJ2-7, with a weak D call TRBD1 (6 bases). Germline assignment: CDR1 DFQATT and CDR2 SNEGSKA (reference sequence). V lost 8 bases, J lost 6 bases, and 20 bases lay in between. The CDR3 spans 13 residues.